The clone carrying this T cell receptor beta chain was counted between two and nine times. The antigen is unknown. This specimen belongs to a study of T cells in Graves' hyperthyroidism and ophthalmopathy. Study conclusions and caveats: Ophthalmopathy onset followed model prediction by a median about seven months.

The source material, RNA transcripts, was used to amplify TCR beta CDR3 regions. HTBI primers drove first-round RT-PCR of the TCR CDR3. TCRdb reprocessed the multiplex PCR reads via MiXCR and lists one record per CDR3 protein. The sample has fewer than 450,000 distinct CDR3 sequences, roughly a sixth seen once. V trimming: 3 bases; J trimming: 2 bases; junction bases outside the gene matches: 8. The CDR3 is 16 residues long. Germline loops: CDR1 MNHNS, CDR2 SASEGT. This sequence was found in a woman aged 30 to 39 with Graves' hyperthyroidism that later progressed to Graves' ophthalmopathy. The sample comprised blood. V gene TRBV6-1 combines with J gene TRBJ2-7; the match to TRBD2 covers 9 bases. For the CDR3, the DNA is TGTGCCAGCAGTGAGGGAAGCGGGAGGTACGCCTACGAGCAGTACTTC. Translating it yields CASSEGSGRYAYEQYF.